The 26 T cell receptor beta chains in this list originate from one sample, sequenced in a study of sequential checkpoint blockade in melanoma. This sample's treatment: randomized to nivolumab then ipilimumab (arm A) or the reverse (arm B). Here immunoSEQ multiplex PCR was the method, and the copy in TCRdb shows in-frame clones only, minus some. The profile covers about 6,100 clones, with 21% appearing a single time and about 16% taken by the ten largest. This specimen was tumor tissue (inferred from file names), taken from a patient given nivolumab and ipilimumab in sequence. These receptors all come from a human donor with melanoma.

This clone was seen only a few times. V gene TRBV29-1 combines with J gene TRBJ1-1; no clear D gene. CDR3 size: 13 residues. Trimming took off 2 bases at V and 1 base at J, with 8 bases between the two ends. The V gene's germline CDR1 is SQVTM and CDR2 ANQGSEA. CDR3 DNA sequence: TGCAGCGTTGAAATAGAACCGAACACTGAAGCTTTCTTT. Its translation is CSVEIEPNTEAFF.

The sample holds many counts of this clone. The chain has TRBV11-3 and TRBJ2-1; tentatively, D is TRBD2 (6 bases). The CDR3 spans 16 residues. V was pared by 5 bases and J by 0 bases, with 14 bases between. Per the germline V gene, CDR1 is SGHNT and CDR2 is YENEEA. In DNA form, the CDR3 reads TGTGCCAGCAGCCAACGGGAAGCGGGCTCCTACAATGAGCAGTTCTTC. Amino acid sequence: CASSQREAGSYNEQFF.

This clone was detected a few times. V usage is TRBV28 and J usage is TRBJ2-7; D is ambiguous. The V gene's germline CDR1 is MDHEN and CDR2 SYDVKM. The V gene lost 6 bases and the J gene lost 0 bases, with 6 bases spanning the gap. The CDR3 consists of 12 residues. The CDR3 sequence: CASRSTSYEQYF. In DNA, the CDR3 is TGTGCCAGCAGATCCACCTCCTACGAGCAGTACTTC.

This clone is termed medium-sized. V gene TRBV5-1 combines with J gene TRBJ2-3; D may be TRBD1 or TRBD2 (5 bases each). The germline CDR1 and CDR2 sequences are SGHRS and YFSETQ. Deletions cut 2 bases from V and 3 bases from J, with 13 bases between. The CDR3 is made up of 15 amino acids. Written as DNA, the CDR3 is TGCGCCAGCAGCTTCCGGGGCGTGGGGACAGATACGCAGTATTTT. Its translation: CASSFRGVGTDTQYF. The full variable domain, in which reference TRBV5-1 and TRBJ2-3 provide the parts outside the CDR3, is KAGVTQTPRYLIKTRGQQVTLSCSPISGHRSVSWYQQTPGQGLQFLFEYFSETQRNKGNFPGRFSGRQFSNSRSEMNVSTLELGDSALYLCASSFRGVGTDTQYFGPGTRLTVL.

Ten or more counts support this clone. This sequence joins TRBV11-3 and TRBJ1-1, with a possible D match to TRBD1 (5 bases). The CDR3 has 15 amino acids. Trimming left V 1 base short and J 1 base short, with 10 bases between. Germline CDR1 and CDR2: SGHNT and YENEEA. CDR3 DNA: TGTGCCAGCAGCTTAGGTCAGGGTTGGAACACTGAAGCTTTCTTT. Encoded protein: CASSLGQGWNTEAFF.

V and J are TRBV25-1 and TRBJ2-5; 10 bases match TRBD2. The germline gives CDR1 MGHDK, CDR2 SYGVNS. The CDR3 length is 16 residues. V trimming: 2 bases; J trimming: 4 bases; junction bases outside the gene matches: 7. The CDR3 spells CASSEQEAGGGETQYF. In nucleotides, the CDR3 is TGTGCCAGCAGTGAACAGGAAGCGGGGGGGGGAGAGACCCAGTACTTC.

V is TRBV2 and J is TRBJ1-1, with D possibly matching TRBD1 (6 bases). Germline V gene lookup returns CDR1 SNHLY and CDR2 FYNNEI. The CDR3 consists of 12 residues. V lost 8 bases to trimming and J lost 5 bases, with 12 bases between them. CDR3 sequence reads: CASGRGMTEAFF. CDR3 DNA sequence: TGTGCCAGCGGTAGGGGGATGACTGAAGCTTTCTTT.

This clone is categorized as medium-sized (0.01 to 0.1%). The chain links TRBV12-5 to TRBJ2-2; D is perhaps TRBD2 (5 bases). The CDR3 is made up of 15 amino acids. The V and J ends lost 5 bases and 1 base respectively, with 11 bases between them. CDR1 is LGHNT and CDR2 is FRNRAP in the germline V gene. CDR3 nucleotide sequence: TGTGCTAGTGGTCCCTTGGGGAGGAACACCGGGGAGCTGTTTTTT. Protein sequence: CASGPLGRNTGELFF.

The CDR3: CASSESIYGYTF. In DNA, the CDR3 is TGTGCCAGCAGTGAATCGATTTATGGCTACACCTTC. This chain uses TRBV25-1 with TRBJ1-2; D gene ambiguous. The V gene's germline CDR1 is MGHDK and CDR2 SYGVNS. Deletions cut 1 base from V and 5 bases from J, with 5 bases between. The CDR3 sequence is 12 residues long.

The chain uses TRBV11-3 and TRBJ1-2; TRBD1 matches at 7 bases. The CDR3 has 15 amino acids. The germline gives CDR1 SGHNT, CDR2 YENEEA. With 5 bases clipped from V and 1 base from J, the junction kept 7 bases outside the gene matches. The CDR3 sequence: CASSQGTAYNYGYTF. In DNA, the CDR3 is TGTGCCAGCAGCCAGGGGACAGCCTATAACTATGGCTACACCTTC.

The chain is built from TRBV28 and TRBJ1-1; unclear D gene. V was shortened by 8 bases and J by 0 bases, with 7 bases between the two germline ends. This CDR3 comprises 12 residues. CDR1 is MDHEN, CDR2 SYDVKM, per germline. CDR3: CASYSLNTEAFF. The CDR3 DNA is TGTGCCAGCTACAGCCTGAACACTGAAGCTTTCTTT.

Sample share makes this clone large. The rearrangement uses TRBV9 and TRBJ2-2; 9 bases agree with TRBD2. V lost 6 bases and J lost 7; bases outside the gene matches: 7. The CDR3 consists of 14 residues. Per germline, CDR1 SGDLS and CDR2 YYNGEE. This CDR3 is CASKGNSGSGELFF. The CDR3, as DNA: TGTGCCAGCAAGGGTAATAGCGGGAGCGGGGAGCTGTTTTTT.

This clone was seen more than once but under ten times. J is TRBJ1-1 and V is TRBV2, with no clear D. The CDR3 has 13 residues. V was pared by 7 bases and J by 1 base, with 10 bases between. Germline loops: CDR1 SNHLY, CDR2 FYNNEI. Here the CDR3 reads CASIVRSNTEAFF. DNA of the CDR3: TGTGCCAGCATTGTGAGGTCGAACACTGAAGCTTTCTTT.

The genes are TRBV18 and TRBJ1-2, with 9 bases matching TRBD1. Trimming removed 5 bases from V and 5 bases from J; junction bases left unmatched: 15. The germline V gene has CDR1 KGHSH and CDR2 LQKENI. The CDR3 sequence is 17 residues long. DNA of the CDR3: TGTGCCAGCTCAGCCTCCGGGACAGGGAGGATTGGGTATGGCTACACCTTC. Protein product: CASSASGTGRIGYGYTF.

The J gene is TRBJ2-1, the V gene TRBV11-3; D not certain. V lost 1 base and J 2 bases, leaving 9 bases between the germline ends. The CDR3 loop spans 15 amino acids. The germline gives CDR1 SGHNT, CDR2 YENEEA. The CDR3 spells CASSLVGRTYNEQFF. Written as DNA, the CDR3 is TGTGCCAGCAGCTTAGTGGGCAGGACCTACAATGAGCAGTTCTTC. Using reference TRBV11-3 and TRBJ2-1 for the parts outside the CDR3, the full variable domain is EAGVVQSPRYKIIEKKQPVAFWCNPISGHNTLYWYLQNLGQGPELLIRYENEEAVDDSQLPKDRFSAERLKGVDSTLKIQPAELGDSAVYLCASSLVGRTYNEQFFGPGTRLTVL.

Judged by abundance, this clone is medium-sized (0.01 to 0.1%). The CDR3 region is CASRGYNQPQHF. CDR3 nucleotides: TGTGCCAGCAGGGGGTACAATCAGCCCCAGCATTTT. This chain connects TRBV6-8 to TRBJ1-5, with D uncertain. V was shortened by 6 bases and J by 3 bases, with 6 bases between the two germline ends. Germline values: CDR1 MNHGY, CDR2 SAAAGT. The CDR3 has 12 amino acids.

The rearrangement links TRBV25-1 to TRBJ1-1; D is perhaps TRBD1 (6 bases). The CDR3 length is 14 residues. V lost 6 bases, J lost 3 bases, and 14 bases lay in between. Per the germline V gene, CDR1 is MGHDK and CDR2 is SYGVNS. This CDR3 is CASSLQGGDTEAFF. In DNA form, the CDR3 reads TGTGCCAGCAGCCTACAGGGAGGGGACACTGAAGCTTTCTTT.

The J gene is TRBJ1-3, the V gene TRBV28, with 7 bases that match TRBD1. The CDR3 contains 14 residues. J was trimmed by 5 bases and V by 5 bases; bases with no gene match: 6. From germline, CDR1 is MDHEN and CDR2 SYDVKM. Written as DNA, the CDR3 is TGTGCCAGCAGTCTCAGACAGGGCAGAAACACCATATATTTT. Residues: CASSLRQGRNTIYF.

DNA for the CDR3: TGTGCCAGCAGTTTCCCCACAGGAGGGAGCACAGATACGCAGTATTTT. Translation gives CASSFPTGGSTDTQYF. This rearrangement joins TRBV6-8 to TRBJ2-3, with D possibly matching TRBD2 (6 bases). The CDR3 consists of 16 residues. V was cut by 4 bases and J by 0 bases, with 14 bases left in between. CDR1 and CDR2 from the germline V gene are MNHGY and SAAAGT.

The chain joins TRBV5-1 to TRBJ2-7; possibly TRBD2 for D (5 bases). Germline CDR1 is SGHRS and CDR2 is YFSETQ. This CDR3 contains 14 residues. The ends were cut back, 6 bases at V and 6 bases at J, with 19 bases in the middle. In DNA form, the CDR3 reads TGCGCCAGCATGCCTGCGGGCCCCTTGATCGAGCAGTACTTC. The encoded protein is CASMPAGPLIEQYF. The full variable domain, rest sourced from reference TRBV5-1 and TRBJ2-7, is KAGVTQTPRYLIKTRGQQVTLSCSPISGHRSVSWYQQTPGQGLQFLFEYFSETQRNKGNFPGRFSGRQFSNSRSEMNVSTLELGDSALYLCASMPAGPLIEQYFGPGTRLTVT.

The chain joins TRBV10-3 to TRBJ2-5, with 8 bases lining up with TRBD2. Germline assignment: CDR1 ENHRY and CDR2 SYGVKD. J was trimmed by 2 bases and V by 0 bases; bases with no gene match: 2. The CDR3 totals 15 residues. This CDR3 reads CAISESLAEQETQYF. The CDR3 region has the DNA TGTGCCATCAGTGAGTCACTAGCGGAACAAGAGACCCAGTACTTC.

This clone was seen more than once but under ten times. CDR3 amino acids: CASSREFSGGSSYNEQFF. The CDR3 DNA is TGCGCCAGCAGCCGAGAATTTAGCGGGGGGAGCTCCTACAATGAGCAGTTCTTC. The chain carries TRBV1 and TRBJ2-1; the table assigns TRBD2, which was not confirmed against the DNA. TRBV1 is assigned pseudogene status. The CDR3 contains 18 residues.

The genes are TRBV10-2 and TRBJ1-1; unclear D gene. CDR3 length: 17 residues. Trimming shortened V by 8 bases and J by 0 bases, and 22 bases separated the two germline ends. The germline gives CDR1 WSHSY, CDR2 SAAADI. CDR3 loop: CASDLFAWWHLNTEAFF. For the CDR3, the DNA is TGCGCCAGCGATTTATTCGCTTGGTGGCACCTGAACACTGAAGCTTTCTTT.

This clone was counted only a few times. The V and J genes are TRBV5-1 and TRBJ2-1; TRBD2 aligns across 7 bases. Germline CDR1 and CDR2: SGHRS and YFSETQ. The CDR3 runs to 16 residues. Trimming at V came to 5 bases and at J to 2 bases, leaving 10 bases not matched to a gene. The CDR3: CASRQILAEAYNEQFF. Here the CDR3 DNA reads TGCGCCAGCAGACAGATTCTAGCGGAGGCCTACAATGAGCAGTTCTTC.

V is TRBV5-1 and J is TRBJ2-3; 13 nucleotides align to TRBD2. Germline CDR1 and CDR2: SGHRS and YFSETQ. The CDR3 sequence is 17 residues long. V gave up 4 bases and J gave up 2 bases; unmatched junction bases: 7. The CDR3 nucleotides are TGCGCCAGCAGCCAAGAGACTAGCGGGGGGCCCACAGATACGCAGTATTTT. Amino acid sequence: CASSQETSGGPTDTQYF.

The CDR3 DNA is TGCAGCGTTGAAGACAGGGCGACTTATGGCTACACCTTC. Protein product: CSVEDRATYGYTF. V is TRBV29-1 and J is TRBJ1-2; the D gene is possibly TRBD1 (5 bases). From germline, CDR1 is SQVTM and CDR2 ANQGSEA. The CDR3 has 13 amino acids. The germline V and J ends were trimmed by 0 bases and 5 bases, with 10 bases remaining between them.